A selection of T cell receptor beta chains follows, all from one sample in a study of blood T cell repertoires in COVID-19. Here immunoSEQ multiplex PCR was the method, and the copy in TCRdb shows in-frame clones only, minus some. The table records 130,000 or so clones, 86% of them present only once. Specimen: peripheral blood. These receptors originate from a woman in her sixties or seventies with COVID-19, enrolled during active disease. Both conserved end residues are part of each CDR3. The order of the fields is J gene, V gene, CDR3 protein.

TRBJ2-1 TRBV27 CASRLAGVSSYNEQFF
TRBJ1-5 TRBV7-9 CASSLGNTENQPQHF
TRBJ2-1 TRBV3-1/TRBV3-2 CASSQGPSSSYNEQFF
TRBJ1-2 TRBV10-3 CAISARNYGYTF
TRBJ1-2 TRBV5-1 CASSLDQGYGYTF
TRBJ2-6 TRBV9 CASSVGRDRGQNSGANVLTF
TRBJ1-2 TRBV5-6 CASSLLGEYYGYTF
TRBJ1-4 TRBV27 CASSFDRGSEKLFF
TRBJ1-5 TRBV19 CASSRLGQNNQPQHF
TRBJ2-1 TRBV5-1 CASSVGLSGSYNEQFF
TRBJ1-2 TRBV5-1 CASSLGYEGYTF
TRBJ1-4 TRBV13 CASSLGQGVNEKLFF
TRBJ2-5 TRBV11-2 CASSLELALETQYF
TRBJ1-4 TRBV7-2 CASSSRGRNEKLFF
TRBJ1-2 TRBV24-1 CATSDGGTGGFRNYGYTF
TRBJ1-5 TRBV10-2 CASSHDRNQPQHF
TRBJ2-3 TRBV5-6 CASSLAGGRVTDTQYF
TRBJ1-6 TRBV5-1 CASSPTAGQGTSPLHF
TRBJ2-7 TRBV11-2 CASSLGRTYEQYF
TRBJ2-3 TRBV2 CASRELSTDTQYF
TRBJ2-7 TRBV23-1 CASSQSSPQRDSYEQYF
TRBJ2-7 TRBV11-2 CASSFLVRAPYEQYF
TRBJ2-2 TRBV28 CASSLQQTGYTGELFF
TRBJ2-1 TRBV10-1 CASSTGTIYNEQFF
TRBJ1-5 TRBV6-1 CASSEYWRQGVSNQPQHF
TRBJ1-5 TRBV6-1 CASSGRTGVNRGQPQHF
TRBJ1-5 TRBV28 CASSSPTGYRQPQHF
TRBJ2-7 TRBV7-8 CASSFTGITYEQYF
TRBJ2-7 TRBV6-5 CASTLGTGGMYEQYF
TRBJ1-6 TRBV12-3/TRBV12-4 CASIAHYNSPLHF
TRBJ1-6 TRBV6-6 CASSPPPGGLNSPLHF
TRBJ2-3 TRBV2 CARSGGTSGGLDTQYF
TRBJ2-1 TRBV19 CASSMERGAPYNEQFF
TRBJ2-7 TRBV5-1 CASSLGGQYEQYF
TRBJ1-3 TRBV13 CASSLRATAGNTIYF
TRBJ2-4 TRBV5-1 CASTGEAKNIQYF
TRBJ1-5 TRBV6-6 CASSYGGNQPQHF
TRBJ2-1 TRBV9 CASSVALGSEQFF
TRBJ2-7 TRBV25-1 CASSGIQVYEQYF
TRBJ1-2 TRBV4-1 CASSPPLGGIIYGYTF
TRBJ2-7 TRBV3-1/TRBV3-2 CASSQATGPYEQYF
TRBJ2-2 TRBV30 CAWSFQGADTGELFF
TRBJ1-1 TRBV12-2 CASRLVSQGPRNTEAFF
TRBJ2-3 TRBV10-3 CAISEGRGTDTQYF
TRBJ1-3 TRBV19 CASRQGSGNTIYF
TRBJ1-1 TRBV5-1 CASSLASAGHTEAFF
TRBJ2-2 TRBV11-2 CASSLNPRGGAGELFF
TRBJ1-4 TRBV5-1 CASSKSGTGSPRTEKLFF
TRBJ2-4 TRBV5-1 CASSSGQGAMNIQYF
TRBJ1-4 TRBV18 CASSPFTPDIPTNEKLFF
TRBJ2-1 TRBV7-7 CASSLAEDRPRNEQFF
TRBJ1-1 TRBV2 CASTRQAAEAFF
TRBJ2-3 TRBV7-6 CASSLGIQRGHTQYF